Shown below are 29 T cell receptor beta chains from a single sample sequenced in a study of blood T cells in healthy people across ages. Alongside a J-beta primer mix, a sample-barcoded 5' primer served in a second PCR lasting roughly 6 to 11 cycles. TCRdb fed the 5' RACE reads into MiXCR, producing one record per CDR3 protein. This table has 1,500,000 or so distinct CDR3 sequences, approximately 60% appearing once. Material: blood. Source of these receptors: a young man in good health.

This chain uses TRBV5-1 with TRBJ1-2; D remains ambiguous. The CDR3 is made up of 15 amino acids. Germline V gives CDR1 SGHRS, CDR2 YFSETQ. The V end was cut by 0 bases, the J end by 4 bases, with 13 bases between. CDR3 protein: CASSLAGEDVYGYTF. The CDR3 DNA sequence: TGCGCCAGCAGCTTGGCTGGGGAAGATGTCTATGGCTACACCTTC.

A few counts support this clonotype. The chain carries TRBV7-2 and TRBJ1-2; 7 bases are a match to TRBD1. The length of the CDR3 is 15 residues. The germline V gene has CDR1 SGHTA and CDR2 FQGNSA. V dropped 4 bases and J dropped 4; count of bases not matched to a gene: 9. In DNA form, the CDR3 reads TGTGCCAGCAGCTCGGCTACTTACAGGGGCTATGGCTACACCTTC. Translated: CASSSATYRGYGYTF.

The rearrangement joins TRBV6-6 to TRBJ2-7, with D hard to call. The CDR3 has 12 amino acids. The V end was cut by 2 bases, the J end by 8 bases, with 10 bases between. CDR1 and CDR2 from the germline V gene are MNHNY and SVGAGI (reference sequence). CDR3 loop: CASSYGRYQQYF. The DNA of the CDR3 is TGTGCCAGCAGTTACGGAAGGTACCAGCAGTACTTC.

This chain connects TRBV18 to TRBJ1-4; the match to TRBD1 covers 8 bases. The CDR3 length is 14 residues. In germline, CDR1 is KGHSH, CDR2 LQKENI. V dropped 5 bases and J dropped 7; count of bases not matched to a gene: 6. The CDR3 loop is CASSRDRGTEKLFF. Here the CDR3 DNA reads TGTGCCAGCTCAAGAGACAGGGGAACTGAAAAACTGTTTTTT. Full variable domain (missing parts from reference TRBV18 and TRBJ1-4): NAGVMQNPRHLVRRRGQEARLRCSPMKGHSHVYWYRQLPEEGLKFMVYLQKENIIDESGMPKERFSAEFPKEGPSILRIQQVVRGDSAAYFCASSRDRGTEKLFFGSGTQLSVL.

The chain uses TRBV6-2 or TRBV6-3 and TRBJ2-5, with 10 bases fitting TRBD2. Losses at the gene ends were 2 bases for V and 0 bases for J; bases not matched to a gene: 3. This CDR3 contains 16 residues. The germline V gene has CDR1 MNHEY and CDR2 SVGEGT. The CDR3 region is CASSYRTSGYQETQYF. CDR3 coding DNA: TGTGCCAGCAGTTACCGGACTAGCGGCTACCAAGAGACCCAGTACTTC.

This clonotype was detected once. The V call is TRBV29-1, the J call TRBJ2-1; unclear D gene. The CDR3 runs 12 residues. V lost 3 bases and J 6 bases, leaving 9 bases between the germline ends. Germline CDR1 reads SQVTM; CDR2 reads ANQGSEA. The CDR3 sequence is CSVEADPNEQFF. In DNA form, the CDR3 reads TGCAGCGTTGAGGCGGACCCCAATGAGCAGTTCTTC.

This chain connects TRBV5-1 to TRBJ1-4, with TRBD1 identical over 12 bases. The CDR3 loop spans 17 amino acids. With V trimmed by 4 bases and J by 7 bases, 11 bases remained unmatched. Germline CDR1 SGHRS, CDR2 YFSETQ. In nucleotides, the CDR3 is TGCGCCAGCAGCGTGGGACAGGGGGCTAACGTCGGTGAAAAACTGTTTTTT. Protein sequence: CASSVGQGANVGEKLFF.

This clonotype has just a few counts. The rearrangement links TRBV10-3 to TRBJ1-2, with D perhaps matching TRBD1 (6 bases). V was pared by 3 bases and J by 6 bases, with 23 bases between. The germline V gene has CDR1 ENHRY and CDR2 SYGVKD. The CDR3 covers 17 residues. The CDR3 protein is CAISDLASGVLPHGYTF. CDR3 bases: TGTGCCATCAGTGATCTGGCATCAGGGGTACTACCACATGGCTACACCTTC.

The chain carries TRBV29-1 and TRBJ2-7, with 10 positions matching TRBD2. The J segment lost 2 bases and the V segment lost 6 bases, leaving 13 bases of the junction unmatched. Germline CDR1 is SQVTM and CDR2 is ANQGSEA. The length of the CDR3 is 16 residues. The CDR3 is CSVTGLADQGTYEQYF. The DNA of the CDR3 is TGCAGCGTCACCGGACTAGCGGACCAAGGAACCTACGAGCAGTACTTC.

The V call is TRBV20-1, the J call TRBJ2-1, with TRBD2 identical over 13 bases. This CDR3 contains 15 residues. V was clipped by 6 bases and J by 8 bases; unmatched bases: 10. The germline CDR1 and CDR2 sequences are DFQATT and SNEGSKA (reference sequence). CDR3 DNA sequence: TGCAGTGCGCTTCAGACTAGCGGGAGGAGGTATGAGCAGTTCTTC. Translating it yields CSALQTSGRRYEQFF.

Here the CDR3 DNA reads TGTGCCAGCAGCCCCGGCGCGGGGGGATTCACAGATACGCAGTATTTT. This translates into CASSPGAGGFTDTQYF. The chain employs TRBV4-2 and TRBJ2-3; 8 positions match TRBD2. Looked up from germline, CDR1 is LGHNA and CDR2 is YNFKEQ. V dropped 4 bases and J dropped 2; count of bases not matched to a gene: 8. CDR3 length: 16 residues.

This clonotype was detected only a few times. The chain carries TRBV4-1 and TRBJ1-4; D not certain. The CDR3 contains 15 residues. Per germline, CDR1 MGHRA and CDR2 YSYEKL. The V end was cut by 4 bases, the J end by 8 bases, with 17 bases between. The CDR3 bases are TGCGCCAGCAGCCCGCGGTTAGGTTACGGAGAAAAACTGTTTTTT. Translating it yields CASSPRLGYGEKLFF.

This clonotype was seen a single time. The chain joins TRBV25-1 to TRBJ1-1, with D possibly being TRBD1 (5 bases). This CDR3 has 11 amino acids. Trimming pared 8 bases from V and 4 bases from J, leaving 8 bases between. The V gene's germline CDR1 is MGHDK and CDR2 SYGVNS. CDR3 region: CASHGGTEAFF. The DNA for the CDR3 is TGTGCCAGCCACGGGGGCACTGAAGCTTTCTTT. Supplemented by reference TRBV25-1 and TRBJ1-1, the full variable domain reads EADIYQTPRYLVIGTGKKITLECSQTMGHDKMYWYQQDPGMELHLIHYSYGVNSTEKGDLSSESTVSRIRTEHFPLTLESARPSHTSQYLCASHGGTEAFFGQGTRLTVV.

The rearrangement links TRBV2 to TRBJ2-3, with D possibly being TRBD2 (5 bases). With 1 base removed from V and 4 bases from J, the gap between germline ends came to 12 bases. Germline V gene sequence: CDR1 SNHLY, CDR2 FYNNEI. This CDR3 region has 15 residues. The CDR3 sequence: CASSEGDYISDTQYF. CDR3 DNA sequence: TGTGCCAGCAGTGAAGGAGACTATATTTCAGATACGCAGTATTTT.

The chain combines TRBV7-2 with TRBJ2-7; D gene uncertain. Trimming pared 1 base from V and 7 bases from J, leaving 17 bases between. Germline V gene data show CDR1 as SGHTA and CDR2 as FQGNSA. The CDR3 covers 15 residues. The CDR3 nucleotides are TGTGCCAGCAGCTTAGGGACCGCCTTTCTCCTTGAGCAGTACTTC. It specifies CASSLGTAFLLEQYF.

The chain has TRBV18 and TRBJ1-4; TRBD1 might be the D (5 bases). Germline V gene data show CDR1 as KGHSH and CDR2 as LQKENI. Trimming took 0 bases from V and 6 from J, leaving 11 bases between them. The CDR3 sequence is 15 residues long. The CDR3 DNA follows: TGTGCCAGCTCACCACCGGCCAGGGCGGATGAAAAACTGTTTTTT. Translating it yields CASSPPARADEKLFF.

The V and J genes are TRBV6-6 and TRBJ2-7; tentatively, D is TRBD1 (6 bases). Germline lookup yields CDR1 MNHNY and CDR2 SVGAGI (reference sequence). With 6 bases removed from V and 3 bases from J, the gap between germline ends came to 15 bases. This CDR3 has 14 amino acids. CDR3: CASRAGTNVYEQYF. The CDR3 DNA sequence: TGTGCCAGCAGGGCCGGGACAAACGTCTACGAGCAGTACTTC.

Points on this clonotype: One junction end does not reproduce the germline sequence, and a read error may be involved. The V gene is TRBV28, the J gene TRBJ1-6; 8 nucleotides match TRBD1. This CDR3 spans 16 amino acids. Germline values: CDR1 MDHEN, CDR2 SYDVKM. CDR3 DNA: TGTGCCAGCAGTCCAGACAGGGGCGCCTATAATCCACCCCTCCACTTT. Its protein is CASSPDRGAYNPPLHF.

This rearrangement joins TRBV4-1 to TRBJ1-2, with D tentatively TRBD1 (5 bases). Per the germline V gene, CDR1 is MGHRA and CDR2 is YSYEKL. V shed 0 bases and J shed 4 bases, with 15 bases lying between them. This CDR3 comprises 16 residues. The CDR3 region is CASSQDASGFGYGYTF. Written as DNA, the CDR3 is TGCGCCAGCAGCCAAGATGCCTCAGGGTTTGGCTATGGCTACACCTTC.

The chain is built from TRBV6-5 and TRBJ1-1; tentative D call: TRBD1 (5 bases). The CDR3 consists of 14 residues. V was shortened by 6 bases and J by 0 bases, with 11 bases between the two germline ends. Germline assignment: CDR1 MNHEY and CDR2 SVGAGI. The CDR3 bases are TGTGCCAGCAGGGTGGGACCGCTGAACACTGAAGCTTTCTTT. Amino acid sequence: CASRVGPLNTEAFF.

The count of this clonotype is one. The gene calls are TRBV12-3 or TRBV12-4 and TRBJ2-1, with D perhaps TRBD1 or TRBD2 (5 bases each). The length of the CDR3 is 16 residues. V gave up 2 bases and J gave up 2 bases, with 13 bases separating them. CDR3 bases: TGTGCCAGCAGTTTATACGGGACCAACCCCTACAATGAGCAGTTCTTC. As protein: CASSLYGTNPYNEQFF.

The chain joins TRBV29-1 to TRBJ1-4; 10 nucleotides match TRBD1. V trimming: 4 bases; J trimming: 8 bases; junction bases outside the gene matches: 7. The CDR3 length is 14 residues. CDR1 is SQVTM, CDR2 ANQGSEA, per germline. This CDR3 is CSVGTGTGDEKLFF. CDR3 bases: TGCAGCGTTGGCACCGGGACAGGGGACGAAAAACTGTTTTTT.

This clonotype was found a few times. The V and J genes are TRBV5-1 and TRBJ2-3; perhaps TRBD2 as D (5 bases). The CDR3 consists of 14 residues. CDR1 and CDR2 from the germline V gene are SGHRS and YFSETQ. V lost 1 base and J lost 4, with 10 bases in between. The CDR3, as DNA: TGCGCCAGCAGCTTGATGGAGGAAGCAGATACGCAGTATTTT. Translated: CASSLMEEADTQYF.

This clonotype has more than one count but fewer than ten. J is TRBJ2-5 and V is TRBV20-1; D is undetermined. Germline-derived CDR1 and CDR2 are DFQATT and SNEGSKA (reference sequence). The CDR3 contains 12 residues. The V gene lost 2 bases and the J gene lost 3 bases, with 7 bases spanning the gap. CDR3 bases: TGCAGTGCTAGATGGACGGAAGAGACCCAGTACTTC. Its translation is CSARWTEETQYF.

This clonotype was seen more than once but under ten times. The chain employs TRBV20-1 and TRBJ2-5; a weak D match, TRBD1 (6 bases). The V gene lost 6 bases and the J gene lost 5 bases, with 28 bases spanning the gap. The CDR3 is made up of 17 amino acids. Per germline, CDR1 DFQATT and CDR2 SNEGSKA (reference sequence). The CDR3 coding sequence is TGCAGTGCCACCGTAGTCAGGGGCGAGATGGGGTGGGAGACCCAGTACTTC. It translates to CSATVVRGEMGWETQYF.

The chain employs TRBV5-6 and TRBJ2-1; the match to TRBD2 covers 12 bases. The J call may be incorrect, as the DNA end agrees better with TRBJ2-7. Germline V gene lookup returns CDR1 SGHDT and CDR2 YYEEEE. This CDR3 region has 18 residues. The chain's CDR3 is CASSEQIIGTSGYNEQYF. The CDR3 DNA sequence: TGTGCCAGCAGCGAGCAGATCATCGGGACTAGCGGGTACAATGAGCAGTACTTC.

The J gene is TRBJ2-7, the V gene TRBV29-1; 10 bases are shared with TRBD2. The ends lost 6 bases at V and 0 bases at J; junction bases unmatched: 2. The CDR3 is 13 residues long. The germline V gene has CDR1 SQVTM and CDR2 ANQGSEA. The CDR3: CSVTSGASYEQYF. The CDR3 nucleotides are TGCAGCGTCACTAGCGGGGCCTCCTACGAGCAGTACTTC.

The chain recombines TRBV2 with TRBJ2-1; D unresolved. Germline CDR1 SNHLY, CDR2 FYNNEI. V was clipped by 7 bases and J by 14 bases, with 12 bases between them. The CDR3 loop spans 10 amino acids. CDR3 in amino acids: CASNRFQEFF. For the CDR3, the DNA is TGTGCCAGCAATAGATTTCAGGAGTTCTTC.

This clonotype has more than one count but fewer than ten. The chain recombines TRBV4-2 with TRBJ2-1; TRBD1 matches at 9 bases. V shed 4 bases, J shed 5 bases, and the junction held 6 bases outside the gene matches. Germline CDR1 reads LGHNA; CDR2 reads YNFKEQ. The CDR3 loop spans 15 amino acids. The chain's CDR3 is CASSPPGTGNNEQFF. DNA of the CDR3: TGTGCCAGCAGCCCTCCCGGGACAGGGAACAATGAGCAGTTCTTC.